Each of the 25 T cell receptor beta chains below was sequenced from the same sample in a study of immune heterogeneity within non-small cell lung tumors. Bulk tumor genomic DNA, about 620 ng per sample, was used as template. Multiple biopsies spaced far apart were taken from each primary tumor during surgery. Newly diagnosed with untreated non-small cell lung cancer, the patients underwent curative surgery. Multiplex PCR with 32 V and 13 J primers amplified TCR beta CDR3. A single record per CDR3 protein comes from TCRdb applying MiXCR to the multiplex PCR reads. The sample records tens of thousands of distinct CDR3 sequences, under 35% being singletons. Sequences were obtained from lung tumor tissue. The receptors were gathered from a man aged 35-49 years with non-small cell lung cancer.

This clonotype was counted only a few times. This chain uses TRBV4-2 with TRBJ2-2; D gene ambiguous. The V end lost 4 bases, the J end lost 1 base, and 7 bases lay between the germline ends. The CDR3 is 14 amino acids. Per germline, CDR1 LGHNA and CDR2 YNFKEQ. The CDR3 sequence: CASSLQENTGELFF. The CDR3, as DNA: TGTGCCAGCAGCCTGCAGGAGAACACCGGGGAGCTGTTTTTT.

This clonotype was seen only a few times. The rearrangement uses TRBV6-1 and TRBJ2-7; perhaps TRBD1 as D (6 bases). Germline V lookup: CDR1 MNHNS, CDR2 SASEGT. The CDR3 is made up of 13 amino acids. Trimming left V 8 bases short and J 3 bases short, with 14 bases between. CDR3 coding DNA: TGTGCCAGCGGGGGTCCAGGGGACTACGAGCAGTACTTC. Translation gives CASGGPGDYEQYF.

The chain links TRBV7-2 to TRBJ2-1; no definite D call. CDR1 and CDR2 from the germline V gene are SGHTA and FQGNSA. The CDR3 contains 14 residues. Trimming left V 4 bases short and J 3 bases short, with 10 bases between. CDR3 sequence reads: CASSSRYIYNEQFF. The CDR3 DNA is TGTGCCAGCAGCTCCCGGTACATCTACAATGAGCAGTTCTTC. Combining the CDR3 with reference TRBV7-2 and TRBJ2-1 gives the whole variable domain GAGVSQSPSNKVTEKGKDVELRCDPISGHTALYWYRQSLGQGLEFLIYFQGNSAPDKSGLPSDRFSAERTGGSVSTLTIQRTQQEDSAVYLCASSSRYIYNEQFFGPGTRLTVL.

This clonotype came up a few times. The gene calls are TRBV7-6 and TRBJ1-4; D uncertain. The ends were cut back, 4 bases at V and 6 bases at J, with 6 bases in the middle. The germline gives CDR1 SGHVS, CDR2 FNYEAQ. CDR3 size: 12 residues. CDR3 nucleotide sequence: TGTGCCAGCAGCTCCCTACATGAAAAACTGTTTTTT. This gives the protein CASSSLHEKLFF.

This chain connects TRBV4-1 to TRBJ2-7; D not certain. The CDR3 loop spans 13 amino acids. Trimming stripped 6 bases from V and 5 bases from J, with 14 bases between. The germline CDR1 and CDR2 sequences are MGHRA and YSYEKL. CDR3 residues: CASSHREYNEQYF. CDR3 sequence (DNA): TGCGCCAGCAGTCACCGAGAGTATAACGAGCAGTACTTC.

The chain recombines TRBV18 with TRBJ2-1; D is perhaps TRBD1 (6 bases). From germline, CDR1 is KGHSH and CDR2 LQKENI. V lost 11 bases, J lost 2 bases, and 13 bases lay in between. This CDR3 has 13 amino acids. The CDR3 sequence is CAGQTQPYNEQFF. CDR3 nucleotides: TGTGCCGGACAGACCCAGCCCTACAATGAGCAGTTCTTC.

To note about this clonotype: The germline gene is not matched at one end of the junction; a read error may be the cause. The chain joins TRBV28 to TRBJ2-2; D tentatively fits TRBD1 or TRBD2 (5 bases each). The CDR3 runs 15 residues. Germline loops: CDR1 MDHEN, CDR2 SYDVKM. The CDR3 DNA sequence: TGTGCCAGCAGGTGGGCAGGGCGGAACACCGGGGAGCTGTGTTTT. Translated: CASRWAGRNTGELCF.

Comments on this clonotype: With a much larger clone just one base away, this may be a read error. The chain carries TRBV15 and TRBJ1-4; 7 bases line up with TRBD1. In germline, CDR1 is LNHNV, CDR2 YYDKDF (reference sequence). This CDR3 spans 17 amino acids. The CDR3 protein is CSTSRFTGDSINEKLFF. CDR3 sequence (DNA): TGTTCCACCAGCAGGTTCACAGGGGACAGTATCAATGAAAAACTGTTTTTT.

This clonotype was seen at least ten times. The chain is built from TRBV12-3 or TRBV12-4 and TRBJ1-4; a possible D gene is TRBD1 (6 bases). The CDR3 is 14 amino acids. V gave up 7 bases and J gave up 6 bases, with 15 bases separating them. The CDR3 DNA follows: TGTGCCAGCAAGGCGGGACATTGGGATGAAAAACTGTTTTTT. Protein sequence: CASKAGHWDEKLFF.

V gene TRBV11-3 combines with J gene TRBJ2-5; 8 positions agree with TRBD2. The germline CDR1 and CDR2 sequences are SGHNT and YENEEA. After removal of 5 bases from V and 4 bases from J, the junction contained 9 bases not matched to a gene. There are 15 residues in the CDR3. CDR3 residues: CASSTQSGSGETQYF. The CDR3, as DNA: TGTGCCAGCAGCACCCAAAGCGGGAGTGGAGAGACCCAGTACTTC. Full variable domain (outside the CDR3, taken from reference TRBV11-3 and TRBJ2-5): EAGVVQSPRYKIIEKKQPVAFWCNPISGHNTLYWYLQNLGQGPELLIRYENEEAVDDSQLPKDRFSAERLKGVDSTLKIQPAELGDSAVYLCASSTQSGSGETQYFGPGTRLLVL.

J is TRBJ2-5 and V is TRBV2; 9 bases align to TRBD2. Trimming at V came to 3 bases and at J to 4 bases, leaving 9 bases not matched to a gene. This CDR3 comprises 16 residues. In germline, CDR1 is SNHLY, CDR2 FYNNEI. The CDR3 sequence is CASSDGILAGRETQYF. CDR3 coding DNA: TGTGCCAGCAGTGACGGGATCCTAGCGGGAAGAGAGACCCAGTACTTC.

This clonotype was observed many times. This chain links TRBV30 with TRBJ2-7; tentatively, D is TRBD2 (5 bases). This CDR3 contains 19 residues. V was shortened by 1 base and J by 4 bases, with 29 bases between the two germline ends. In germline, CDR1 is GTSNPN, CDR2 SVGIG (reference sequence). The CDR3, as DNA: TGTGCCTGGAGTGGCGGAAGGGAGAAGGAAGTTACGTCGCGTTACGAGCAGTACTTC. This encodes CAWSGGREKEVTSRYEQYF.

The genes are TRBV9 and TRBJ1-1; D not resolved. The germline V and J ends were trimmed by 4 bases and 7 bases, with 14 bases remaining between them. Germline values: CDR1 SGDLS, CDR2 YYNGEE. There are 13 residues in the CDR3. Written as DNA, the CDR3 is TGTGCCAGCAGCCCATCCCCGGCGGGTGAAGCTTTCTTT. Its translation: CASSPSPAGEAFF. Together with reference TRBV9 and TRBJ1-1, the CDR3 gives the full variable domain: DSGVTQTPKHLITATGQRVTLRCSPRSGDLSVYWYQQSLDQGLQFLIQYYNGEERAKGNILERFSAQQFPDLHSELNLSSLELGDSALYFCASSPSPAGEAFFGQGTRLTVV.

This chain connects TRBV5-1 to TRBJ1-1; perhaps TRBD1 as D (5 bases). V was cut by 4 bases and J by 1 base, with 14 bases left in between. CDR3 length: 15 amino acids. Germline-derived CDR1 and CDR2 are SGHRS and YFSETQ. DNA of the CDR3: TGCGCCAGCAGCGACCGGGACGGTCAGAACACTGAAGCTTTCTTT. Translated: CASSDRDGQNTEAFF.

About this clonotype: This may be a read error: a much more frequent sequence differs by one nucleotide. The chain is built from TRBV12-3 or TRBV12-4 and TRBJ1-6; possible D gene TRBD1, 6 bases. Trimming cost V 6 bases and J 0 bases, with 15 bases left between them. CDR3 length: 17 residues. The CDR3 loop is CASSHDRPSSYNSPLHF. The CDR3 DNA reads TGTGCCAGCAGCCATGACAGGCCAAGCTCCTATAATTCACCCCTCCACTTT.

This clonotype was recorded at least ten times. The chain carries TRBV20-1 and TRBJ1-3; D is unresolved. With 2 bases removed from V and 4 bases from J, the gap between germline ends came to 9 bases. CDR1 is DFQATT, CDR2 SNEGSKA, per germline (reference sequence). This CDR3 region has 13 residues. CDR3 DNA: TGCAGTGCTAGACGGTTGGACGGAAACACCATATATTTT. It yields the protein CSARRLDGNTIYF.

The rearrangement links TRBV10-2 to TRBJ2-5; D unresolved. The CDR3 has 15 residues. Germline V lookup: CDR1 WSHSY, CDR2 SAAADI. V was shortened by 6 bases and J by 0 bases, with 14 bases between the two germline ends. The CDR3 DNA reads TGCGCCAGCAGGGTCGGGCAAGCGAACCAAGAGACCCAGTACTTC. Its translation: CASRVGQANQETQYF.

This clonotype is medium-sized (0.01 to 0.1%) in the sample. The chain joins TRBV19 to TRBJ2-7, with 12 positions matching TRBD1. The CDR3 runs 15 residues. V lost 5 bases to trimming and J lost 5 bases; unmatched junction nucleotides: 7. Germline CDR1 reads LNHDA; CDR2 reads SQIVND (reference sequence). The CDR3: CASSSPGQGAHEQYF. The CDR3 DNA reads as TGTGCCAGTAGTTCCCCGGGACAGGGGGCCCACGAGCAGTACTTC.

Only one count was recorded for this clonotype. The junction shows a germline mismatch at one end, possibly a read error. The chain combines TRBV28 with TRBJ1-6; the D is unclear. CDR1 and CDR2 from the germline V gene are MDHEN and SYDVKM. The CDR3 is 14 amino acids. The CDR3 here is CASSDPGLNSPLEF. The CDR3 nucleotides are TGTGCCAGCAGTGATCCGGGCCTTAATTCACCCCTCGAGTTT.

CDR3 sequence reads: CASRLGGDTVPQYF. For the CDR3, the DNA is TGTGCCAGCAGACTAGGGGGGGACACCGTCCCGCAGTACTTC. V usage is TRBV7-9 and J usage is TRBJ2-7, with D maybe TRBD2 (7 bases). Trimming shortened V by 6 bases and J by 9 bases, and 21 bases separated the two germline ends. The germline gives CDR1 SEHNR, CDR2 FQNEAQ (reference sequence). CDR3 length: 14 amino acids.

This clonotype showed up just a few times. The chain couples TRBV7-9 to TRBJ1-5, with D perhaps matching TRBD1 (6 bases). From germline, CDR1 is SEHNR and CDR2 FQNEAQ (reference sequence). There are 15 residues in the CDR3. V dropped 5 bases and J dropped 1 base, with 12 bases sitting between them. Here the CDR3 DNA reads TGTGCCAGCAGCAGCCGGACAGAAAGCAATCAGCCCCAGCATTTT. This sequence encodes CASSSRTESNQPQHF.

The chain links TRBV5-8 to TRBJ2-2, with a weak D call TRBD1 (5 bases). V lost 7 bases, J lost 6 bases, and 16 bases lay in between. The V gene's germline CDR1 is SGHTS and CDR2 YDEGEE. CDR3 size: 14 residues. The CDR3 here is CASDLPFRAGELFF. CDR3 nucleotides: TGTGCCAGCGACCTCCCTTTCAGGGCCGGGGAGCTGTTTTTT.

This clonotype was observed many times. V gene TRBV6-2 or TRBV6-3 combines with J gene TRBJ1-5, with D perhaps matching TRBD1 (5 bases). Germline lookup yields CDR1 MNHEY and CDR2 SVGEGT. V was cut by 6 bases and J by 4 bases, with 13 bases left in between. The length of the CDR3 is 14 residues. CDR3 nucleotides: TGTGCCAGCAGCCCCGGGACCGAGAATCAGCCCCAGCATTTT. It translates to CASSPGTENQPQHF.

This clonotype was found many times. The chain joins TRBV20-1 to TRBJ1-5, with D hard to call. The ends were cut back, 3 bases at V and 0 bases at J, with 12 bases in the middle. Germline loops: CDR1 DFQATT, CDR2 SNEGSKA (reference sequence). The CDR3 length is 15 residues. The CDR3 protein is CSASFGGNSNQPQHF. CDR3 bases: TGCAGTGCTAGTTTCGGTGGTAATAGCAATCAGCCCCAGCATTTT.

This clonotype occurred a few times. The chain uses TRBV4-2 and TRBJ2-7; no clear D gene. The CDR3 runs to 15 residues. The germline V gene has CDR1 LGHNA and CDR2 YNFKEQ. V lost 0 bases, J lost 4 bases, and 13 bases lay in between. Here the CDR3 reads CASSQDEFAVYEQYF. In DNA form, the CDR3 reads TGTGCCAGCAGCCAAGATGAGTTTGCAGTTTACGAGCAGTACTTC.